Listed below are T cell receptor beta chains from one sample, sequenced in a study of blood T cell repertoires in COVID-19. Clones were sequenced by immunoSEQ multiplex PCR, and TCRdb holds only the in-frame ones, with some missing. The sample holds around 200,000 clones, over 80% seen once. Material: peripheral blood. Receptors originate from a woman aged 35 to 49 with COVID-19, enrolled during active disease. The CDR3 runs from the conserved cysteine through the conserved F or W. D genes are given only for firm matches. Some rows mark clone size as missing; the rest say once, few, many or name a class of expanded clone.

>TRBJ1-2|TRBV19|13|-|-
CASSRGTNYGYTF
TGTGCCAGTAGTCGAGGTACTAACTATGGCTACACCTTC
>TRBJ2-1|TRBV25-1|13|-|-
CAGEGPRMGEQFF
TGTGCCGGTGAGGGTCCGCGAATGGGGGAGCAGTTCTTC
>TRBJ2-1|TRBV20-1|15|few|TRBD2
CSASDPGLAYNEQFF
TGCAGTGCTAGTGACCCGGGACTAGCGTACAATGAGCAGTTCTTC
>TRBJ1-5|TRBV6-5|15|-|TRBD1
CASSYGGQNNQPQHF
TGTGCCAGCAGTTACGGGGGACAGAACAATCAGCCCCAGCATTTT
>TRBJ2-5|TRBV7-6|15|-|TRBD2
CASSLAGSGGETQYF
TGTGCCAGCAGCTTAGCGGGTAGCGGGGGTGAGACCCAGTACTTC
>TRBJ2-2|TRBV2|14|-|TRBD1
CASTGTGNTGELFF
TGTGCCAGCACCGGGACAGGGAACACCGGGGAGCTGTTTTTT
>TRBJ1-5|TRBV6-1|15|-|-
CASSEGVYSNQPQHF
TGTGCCAGCAGTGAAGGTGTTTATAGCAATCAGCCCCAGCATTTT
>TRBJ1-1|TRBV27|13|once|-
CASTGYNDTEAFF
TGTGCCAGCACCGGTTATAACGACACTGAAGCTTTCTTT
>TRBJ1-2|TRBV29-1|10|-|-
CSVATDGYTF
TGCAGCGTTGCGACAGATGGCTACACCTTC
>TRBJ2-1|TRBV9|15|-|TRBD2
CASSVGREGHHEQFF
TGTGCCAGCAGCGTAGGGCGGGAGGGCCATCATGAGCAGTTCTTC
>TRBJ1-1|TRBV7-9|15|-|TRBD1
CASSPPGQSGTEAFF
TGTGCCAGCAGCCCCCCGGGACAGTCGGGGACTGAAGCTTTCTTT
>TRBJ1-2|TRBV10-3|15|few|-
CAISSSGDLYYGYTF
TGTGCCATCAGCTCGTCAGGGGACCTTTACTATGGCTACACCTTC
>TRBJ2-1|TRBV10-1|12|-|-
CASSGPGNEQFF
TGCGCCAGCAGCGGACCGGGGAATGAGCAGTTCTTC
>TRBJ1-2|TRBV27|13|-|-
CASSLAGHYGYTF
TGTGCCAGCAGTTTAGCGGGGCACTATGGCTACACCTTC
>TRBJ1-1|TRBV19|13|-|-
CASSTPMNTEAFF
TGTGCCAGTAGTACCCCAATGAACACTGAAGCTTTCTTT